Below are 20 T cell receptor beta chains sequenced from a single sample in a study of molecular identifiers for immune sequencing clone quantification. MiXCR, applied by TCRdb to the PCR reads, yields one record per CDR3 protein. There are 85,000 to 130,000 distinct CDR3 sequences in the sample; roughly 38% occur only once, and around 3.9% lies in the top ten. Sequenced: naive CD8+ T cells from blood, with Jurkat cell RNA spiked in. Specified subset: FACS-sorted CD8+CD4-CCR7+CD45RA+ naive T cells. The source is a human donor in good health. Some libraries in this study had Jurkat cell RNA spiked in.

The chain carries TRBV7-3 and TRBJ2-2; perhaps D is TRBD1 or TRBD2 (6 bases each). The CDR3 is made up of 17 amino acids. Germline loops: CDR1 SGHTA, CDR2 FQGTGA. The V gene lost 6 bases and the J gene lost 6 bases, with 23 bases spanning the gap. The CDR3 sequence: CASRPTGIRGGPGELFF. CDR3 DNA: TGTGCCAGCAGACCTACAGGGATACGAGGGGGGCCCGGGGAGCTGTTTTTT.

This clonotype was seen repeatedly, ten times or more. V and J are TRBV23-1 and TRBJ2-5; possibly TRBD1 for D (5 bases). TRBV23-1 qualifies as an ORF whose function is uncertain. Trimming removed 2 bases at V and 3 bases at J, with 7 bases between. This CDR3 has 13 amino acids. The CDR3 DNA is TGCGCCAGCAGTCAAAAGGGGAAAGAGACCCAGTACTTC. Its translation: CASSQKGKETQYF.

There are a few counts of this clonotype. The chain has TRBV13 and TRBJ2-1; D is perhaps TRBD2 (5 bases). This CDR3 has 14 residues. From germline, CDR1 is PRHDT and CDR2 FYEKMQ (reference sequence). V was trimmed by 3 bases and J by 7 bases, leaving 13 bases between them. DNA of the CDR3: TGTGCCAGCAGCTTGCCTCGAGCGGCGAATGAGCAGTTCTTC. Amino acid sequence: CASSLPRAANEQFF.

The V and J genes are TRBV19 and TRBJ2-7; TRBD1 agrees at 7 bases. The germline V gene has CDR1 LNHDA and CDR2 SQIVND (reference sequence). The junction had 6 bases not matched to a gene; V was cut back by 10 bases and J by 6 bases. The CDR3 sequence is 11 residues long. In DNA, the CDR3 is TGTGCCAATAGAGGGGGCGTCGAGCAGTACTTC. Protein: CANRGGVEQYF.

V and J are TRBV12-3 or TRBV12-4 and TRBJ2-3; D is possibly TRBD1 (6 bases). The CDR3 runs to 13 residues. V was pared by 10 bases and J by 6 bases, with 17 bases between. The CDR3 sequence: CAILQQGRDTQYF. As DNA, the CDR3 is TGTGCCATCCTACAACAGGGTCGGGATACGCAGTATTTT.

The V call is TRBV20-1, the J call TRBJ2-7; no definite D call. The V gene lost 5 bases and the J gene lost 6 bases, with 8 bases spanning the gap. There are 10 residues in the CDR3. The V gene's germline CDR1 is DFQATT and CDR2 SNEGSKA (reference sequence). The CDR3 protein is CSAQSCEQYF. The DNA of the CDR3 is TGCAGTGCTCAGAGCTGCGAGCAGTACTTC.

J is TRBJ2-3 and V is TRBV10-3; a possible D gene is TRBD1 (6 bases). CDR1 and CDR2 from the germline V gene are ENHRY and SYGVKD. The V end lost 6 bases, the J end lost 5 bases, and 21 bases lay between the germline ends. This CDR3 comprises 16 residues. In nucleotides, the CDR3 is TGTGCCATCAGAGACCTAACCGGGACACGGGAAGATACGCAGTATTTT. Protein sequence: CAIRDLTGTREDTQYF.

In the case of this clonotype: With a much larger clone just one base away, this may be a read error. The V call is TRBV20-1, the J call TRBJ1-5, with TRBD1 matching over 7 bases. CDR1 and CDR2 from the germline V gene are DFQATT and SNEGSKA (reference sequence). The CDR3 loop spans 14 amino acids. V shed 3 bases and J 5 bases; nucleotides not matched to a gene: 7. The CDR3 nucleotides are TGCAGTGCTAGGGGGGACAGTCAGCATCAGCCCCAGCATTTT. Its protein is CSARGDSQHQPQHF.

Points on this clonotype: A read error may be the cause here, since a much bigger clone is one base away. The chain couples TRBV7-2 to TRBJ2-2, with 9 bases lining up with TRBD2. Germline trimming cut 4 bases from V and 4 bases from J; bases unmatched to any gene: 10. Germline lookup yields CDR1 SGHTA and CDR2 FQGNSA. CDR3 length equals 17 residues. The CDR3 loop is CASSSSFSGRVTGELFF. The CDR3 DNA reads TGTGCCAGCAGCTCGAGTTTTAGCGGGAGAGTCACCGGGGAGCTGTTTTTT.

The chain joins TRBV20-1 to TRBJ1-1, with D unresolved. The CDR3 runs 22 residues. Trimming removed 0 bases from V and 5 bases from J, with 37 bases in between. The germline V gene has CDR1 DFQATT and CDR2 SNEGSKA (reference sequence). CDR3 nucleotide sequence: TGCAGTGCTAGAGACCCCAACCGACCATTGCCGCATGGACTCATCTATAGGACTGAAGCTTTCTTT. The encoded protein is CSARDPNRPLPHGLIYRTEAFF.

In this sample, this clonotype turned up many times. The chain uses TRBV28 and TRBJ2-7, with 11 positions matching TRBD2. This CDR3 has 15 residues. Germline assignment: CDR1 MDHEN and CDR2 SYDVKM. The junction had 7 bases not matched to a gene; V was cut back by 5 bases and J by 4 bases. CDR3 residues: CASSPRLAGWYEQYF. CDR3 DNA: TGTGCCAGCAGTCCCAGACTAGCGGGGTGGTACGAGCAGTACTTC.

The sample holds many counts of this clonotype. The chain carries TRBV4-3 and TRBJ2-3; the D is unclear. CDR3 size: 13 residues. Trimming stripped 3 bases from V and 6 bases from J, with 10 bases between. Germline V gene data show CDR1 as LGHNA and CDR2 as YSLEER. The CDR3 region has the DNA TGCGCCAGCAGCCAGTCCTCCCCCGATACGCAGTATTTT. Translation: CASSQSSPDTQYF.

In this sample, this clonotype turned up many times. The chain joins TRBV7-2 to TRBJ2-7; perhaps TRBD1 as D (6 bases). Germline V gene data show CDR1 as SGHTA and CDR2 as FQGNSA. The germline V and J ends were trimmed by 5 bases and 4 bases, with 12 bases remaining between them. This CDR3 region has 13 residues. The CDR3, as DNA: TGTGCCAGCAGCCCCGGGACATATTACGAGCAGTACTTC. This translates into CASSPGTYYEQYF.

The V call is TRBV6-2 or TRBV6-3, the J call TRBJ2-1; a possible D gene is TRBD2 (6 bases). CDR1 and CDR2 (germline): MNHEY, SVGEGT. The CDR3 covers 16 residues. V was shortened by 5 bases and J by 2 bases, with 16 bases between the two germline ends. The chain's CDR3 is CASSGVADLPYNEQFF. Here the CDR3 DNA reads TGTGCCAGCAGTGGAGTAGCGGATTTACCCTACAATGAGCAGTTCTTC.

Concerning this clonotype itself: It may be a read error: a sequence one base away is much more abundant. The J gene is TRBJ2-2, the V gene TRBV28, with D tentatively TRBD2 (5 bases). This CDR3 spans 15 amino acids. Looked up from germline, CDR1 is MDHEN and CDR2 is SYDVKM. CDR3 region: CASSLYSENTGELIF. The CDR3 DNA follows: TGTGCCAGCAGTTTATATAGCGAGAACACCGGGGAGCTGATTTTT.

The chain links TRBV19 to TRBJ2-2; possibly TRBD1 for D (5 bases). CDR1 is LNHDA and CDR2 is SQIVND in the germline V gene (reference sequence). The CDR3 contains 15 residues. Trimming left V 5 bases short and J 1 base short, with 11 bases between. The chain's CDR3 is CASSPLTGNTGELFF. CDR3 nucleotide sequence: TGTGCCAGTAGTCCTCTCACAGGGAACACCGGGGAGCTGTTTTTT.

As for this clonotype: A single base separates this from a much larger clone, so it may be a read error. The CDR3 loop is CASSSRTGNYNQPQHF. In nucleotides, the CDR3 is TGTGCCAGCAGCTCACGTACCGGGAACTACAATCAGCCCCAGCATTTT. V and J are TRBV13 and TRBJ1-5; D uncertain. The CDR3 loop spans 16 amino acids. The germline gives CDR1 PRHDT, CDR2 FYEKMQ (reference sequence). The germline V and J ends were trimmed by 4 bases and 3 bases, with 16 bases remaining between them. Drawing the rest from reference TRBV13 and TRBJ1-5, the complete variable domain is AAGVIQSPRHLIKEKRETATLKCYPIPRHDTVYWYQQGPGQDPQFLISFYEKMQSDKGSIPDRFSAQQFSDYHSELNMSSLELGDSALYFCASSSRTGNYNQPQHFGDGTRLSIL.

This clonotype was detected only once. A read error is possible here, since a much larger clone lies one base away. The V gene is TRBV7-9, the J gene TRBJ2-7; the D gene is possibly TRBD2 (6 bases). The germline V and J ends were trimmed by 0 bases and 9 bases, with 6 bases remaining between them. The CDR3 sequence is 11 residues long. Looked up from germline, CDR1 is SEHNR and CDR2 is FQNEAQ (reference sequence). CDR3 DNA: TGTGCCAGCAGCTTAGCGCGGGGGCAGTACTTC. This codes for CASSLARGQYF.

This clonotype was detected many times. V usage is TRBV28 and J usage is TRBJ1-5; tentative D call: TRBD1 (5 bases). The length of the CDR3 is 14 residues. Germline V gene lookup returns CDR1 MDHEN and CDR2 SYDVKM. V shed 5 bases and J shed 2 bases, with 10 bases lying between them. The CDR3 loop is CASSDWGRNQPQHF. DNA of the CDR3: TGTGCCAGCAGTGACTGGGGACGCAATCAGCCCCAGCATTTT.

The rearrangement joins TRBV9 to TRBJ2-7, with 9 positions matching TRBD1. Germline CDR1 reads SGDLS; CDR2 reads YYNGEE. V was clipped by 3 bases and J by 3 bases; unmatched bases: 1. The CDR3 covers 13 residues. This CDR3 is CASSGTGDYEQYF. DNA for the CDR3: TGTGCCAGCAGCGGGACAGGGGACTACGAGCAGTACTTC. The full variable domain, rest sourced from reference TRBV9 and TRBJ2-7, is DSGVTQTPKHLITATGQRVTLRCSPRSGDLSVYWYQQSLDQGLQFLIQYYNGEERAKGNILERFSAQQFPDLHSELNLSSLELGDSALYFCASSGTGDYEQYFGPGTRLTVT.